This T cell receptor (beta chain) was observed in a study of human T cells and chemical hapten exposure (dated by TCRdb to about 2021). The study in broad terms: Libraries were pooled for sequencing, and variation in per-sample TCR yields was attributed mainly to small differences in library volumes within the pool. Each blood RNA sample was used to sequence both TCR alpha and TCR beta chains. Peripheral blood TCR repertoire changes were tracked in vivo in alopecia patients during primary and secondary sensitization to the hapten diphenylcyclopropenone (DPC). Study-level results and caveats: Repeated subsampling changed both the strength of the expansion versus patch-test correlation and the threshold at which that correlation became significant. No change with DPC sensitization was found in the number of TCRs above 1 in 1000 frequency, and no evidence of global repertoire structure alterations was found.

The receptor library was made with RACE. Data came from a NextSeq 500. During library preparation, unique molecular identifiers were attached to individual cDNA molecules so that TCRs could be counted quantitatively and reproducibly. As for how the authors treated the data: Samples had a median of roughly 87,000 TCRs, with a range from roughly 23,224 to 750,000. V, J and CDR3 annotation of the TCR reads was carried out using the Decombinator software suite. To make PS versus PT1 abundance plots, every sample was subsampled to the same number of TCRs (28,000). TCRs were defined as expanded if absent before sensitization and observed at least eight times at the 2-week time point. In TCRdb, the public reads were trimmed at Q25 with fastp and aligned with MiXCR, with productive beta chains retained. Rows merge per CDR3 protein into single entries with the most common DNA and genes. These V and J calls are TCRdb output, not the study's own analysis. This sample comprises some 90,000 distinct CDR3 sequences, roughly 8.5% of them detected only once. In total, the top ten clones hold 2.9% of the sample.

This clonotype was detected only a few times. Its binding antigen is unknown. No per-base quality is available; no much larger clone lies one base away. The time point label of this sample denotes: healthy volunteer bleed at 2 weeks. Total RNA was extracted from unfractionated whole blood collected in Tempus Blood RNA tubes. As TCR sequencing controls, a handful of healthy volunteers were used, with blood taken at day 0, 2 weeks and 6 weeks. Sequencing was performed on whole blood. This receptor was obtained from a female donor in good health. Some clones in this sample may be carry-over from other donors' samples.

The CDR3 loop reads CASTEGDRGEEQYF. The DNA sequence reads TGTGCCAGCACCGAGGGGGACAGGGGGGAGGAGCAGTACTTC. The chain uses TRBV28 and TRBJ2-7, with TRBD1 matching 11 junction bases. Trimming takes 7 bases off V and 7 bases off J; junction bases not matched to a gene: 9. Spanning cysteine to phenylalanine, the CDR3 consists of 14 amino acids. Only the CDR3 portion is preserved as DNA: 42 bases, with reading frame beginning at the first base. In the germline V gene, CDR1 corresponds to MDHEN and CDR2 to SYDVKM.